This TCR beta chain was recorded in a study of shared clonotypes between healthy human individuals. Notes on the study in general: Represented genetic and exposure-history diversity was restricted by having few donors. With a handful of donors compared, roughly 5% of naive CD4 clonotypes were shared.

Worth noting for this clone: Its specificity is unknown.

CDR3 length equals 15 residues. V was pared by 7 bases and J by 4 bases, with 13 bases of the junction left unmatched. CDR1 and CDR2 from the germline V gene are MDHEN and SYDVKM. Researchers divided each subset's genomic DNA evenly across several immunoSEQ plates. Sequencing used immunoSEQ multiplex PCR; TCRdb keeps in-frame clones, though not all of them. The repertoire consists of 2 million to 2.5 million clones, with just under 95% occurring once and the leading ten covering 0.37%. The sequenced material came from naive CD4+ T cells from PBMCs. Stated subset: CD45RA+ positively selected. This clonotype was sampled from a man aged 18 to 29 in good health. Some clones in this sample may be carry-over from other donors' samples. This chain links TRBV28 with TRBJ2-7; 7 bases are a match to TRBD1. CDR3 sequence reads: CASTTLTGPTYEQYF. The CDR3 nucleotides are TGTGCCAGCACCACGCTGACAGGGCCGACGTACGAGCAGTACTTC.